A selection of T cell receptor beta chains follows, all from one sample in a study of T cell repertoires in cytomegalovirus infection. TCRdb independently ran MiXCR on the reads; one entry per CDR3 protein. Of hundreds of thousands of distinct CDR3 sequences in the sample, 35% were seen once. Specimen: PBMCs. The receptors come from a human donor in good health (CMV status not recorded). Some clones in this sample may be carry-over from other donors' samples. Each CDR3 is given with its conserved first and last residue. Fields, in order: clone size, D gene, J gene, V gene, CDR3 length, CDR3 DNA, CDR3 protein. D genes are given only for firm matches. The size entry is marked missing in some rows and otherwise reads once, few, many or a size class.

>once|TRBD1|TRBJ1-3|TRBV3-1|17
TGTGCCAGCAGCCACGGGGACAGGGGATTATCCGGAAACACCAGATATTTT
CASSHGDRGLSGNTRYF
>-|TRBD2|TRBJ2-5|TRBV5-1|18
TGCGCCAGCAGCTTGTTGGGCTATAGCGGGATGGCGAAAGAGACCCAGTACTTC
CASSLLGYSGMAKETQYF
>once|TRBD2|TRBJ2-5|TRBV12-3/TRBV12-4|13
TGTGCCAGCAGTTTCGCGGGGGAAGAGACCCAGTACTTC
CASSFAGEETQYF
>-|-|TRBJ1-6|TRBV28|14
TGTGCCAGCAGTTTTTCTCGGTTTAATTCACCCCTCCACTTT
CASSFSRFNSPLHF
>-|-|TRBJ1-2|TRBV7-8|12
TGTGCCAGCAGCTCAAACAACTATGGCTACACCTTC
CASSSNNYGYTF
>-|-|TRBJ1-2|TRBV12-5|13
TGTGCTAGTGCCGAAGGGGGTTCCAGAGGCTACACCTTC
CASAEGGSRGYTF
>-|TRBD2|TRBJ2-3|TRBV6-5|19
TGTGCCCGCAGTTACGGAGCACTAGCGGGGGGACTGCAGGGAGATACGCAGTATTTT
CARSYGALAGGLQGDTQYF
>-|-|TRBJ2-7|TRBV3-1|14
TGTGCCAGCAGCCAATCCGGGATCGATTTTGAGCAGTACTTC
CASSQSGIDFEQYF
>-|TRBD2|TRBJ2-7|TRBV6-8|13
TGTGCCAGCAAGGCGGGAGGGATCTACGAGCAGTACTTC
CASKAGGIYEQYF
>many|-|TRBJ1-1|TRBV7-9|18
TGTGCCAGCACCGGGTCATACCGCATCCCCGAGGGGGACACTGAAGCTTTCTTT
CASTGSYRIPEGDTEAFF
>few|TRBD1|TRBJ1-2|TRBV7-2|15
TGTGCCAGCAGCCCGCAAATGCAGGGGGCGAATGGCTACACCTTC
CASSPQMQGANGYTF
>-|-|TRBJ2-7|TRBV4-1|15
TGCGCCATCAGCAGAGACCCTTCTAGCTCCTACGAGCAGTACTTC
CAISRDPSSSYEQYF
>-|-|TRBJ2-3|TRBV6-8|15
TGTGCCAGCAGTTACGAGGAGGGAATAGCAGATACGCAGTATTTT
CASSYEEGIADTQYF
>-|TRBD1|TRBJ2-3|TRBV7-9|18
TGTGCCAGCAGTTCAGACCGGACAGGGGAACATAGCACAGATACGCAGTATTTT
CASSSDRTGEHSTDTQYF
>few|TRBD2|TRBJ2-1|TRBV11-2|18
TGTGCCAGCAGCCCAGCGGGGGCTCGAGTGTGGTCCTACAATGAGCAGTTCTTC
CASSPAGARVWSYNEQFF
>-|-|TRBJ2-3|TRBV7-9|15
TGTGCCAGCAGCCGACCGGGACAATTCACAGATACGCAGTATTTT
CASSRPGQFTDTQYF
>-|-|TRBJ1-5|TRBV19|15
TGTGCCAGTAGTATGTGGGGGACCAGCAATCAGCCCCAGCATTTT
CASSMWGTSNQPQHF
>-|-|TRBJ2-5|TRBV19|12
TGTGCCAGTAGTATGTCGGGAGAGACCCAGTACTTC
CASSMSGETQYF
>-|-|TRBJ1-5|TRBV7-6|13
TGTGCCAGCAGCTTAGAGGAGGGGCAGCCCCAGCATTTT
CASSLEEGQPQHF
>-|-|TRBJ1-2|TRBV6-8|13
TGTGCCAGCAGTTACTCCATCGTAGCTGGCTACACCTTC
CASSYSIVAGYTF
>-|-|TRBJ1-2|TRBV12-3/TRBV12-4|13
TGTGCCAGCAGTCCGGGTTGGCAAGTGGGCTACACCTTC
CASSPGWQVGYTF
>-|-|TRBJ2-7|TRBV5-1|14
TGCGCCAGCAGCCCCACACAGGACTCCTACGAGCAGTACTTC
CASSPTQDSYEQYF
>-|TRBD2|TRBJ2-5|TRBV5-6|15
TGTGCCAGCAGCTTGGCTACTAGCGGCCAAGAGACCCAGTACTTC
CASSLATSGQETQYF
>-|-|TRBJ2-7|TRBV28|14
TGTGCCAGCAGTTTTGTCTGGGGTTCCTACGATCAGTACTTC
CASSFVWGSYDQYF
>-|-|TRBJ1-1|TRBV7-8|17
TGTGCCAGCACCGCAATAGCCAGCACACAGGGGAACACTGAAGCTTTCTTT
CASTAIASTQGNTEAFF
>-|TRBD2|TRBJ2-5|TRBV27|15
TGTGCCAGCAATCCCTGGACGGGGGGAGAAGAGACCCAGTACTTC
CASNPWTGGEETQYF
>many|TRBD2|TRBJ2-7|TRBV7-2|16
TGTGCCAGCAGCTTTGGAAGAGCGGGAAAAAGCTACGAGCAGTACTTC
CASSFGRAGKSYEQYF
>few|-|TRBJ1-5|TRBV10-1|13
TGCGCCAGCAGGACAGGAGACAATCAGCCCCAGCATTTT
CASRTGDNQPQHF
>-|-|TRBJ1-2|TRBV19|15
TGTGCCAGTAGTCTTGGCCTAGGACAGAGATATGGCTACACCTTC
CASSLGLGQRYGYTF
>many|-|TRBJ2-2|TRBV7-2|15
TGTGCCAGCAGCACGCCGAGTCGGAACACCGGGGAGCTGTTTTTT
CASSTPSRNTGELFF
>-|TRBD1|TRBJ1-1|TRBV7-9|15
TGTGCCAGCAGCTTAGCGGGCGGGACAGTCCAAGAAGCTTTCTTT
CASSLAGGTVQEAFF
>-|-|TRBJ1-1|TRBV20-1|14
TGCAGTGCTAGAGATTTCCAGAGCCACACTGAAGCTTTCTTT
CSARDFQSHTEAFF
>few|-|TRBJ1-4|TRBV12-3/TRBV12-4|15
TGTGCCAGCAGTTTCTTGGGGACGGGTAATGAAAAACTGTTTTTT
CASSFLGTGNEKLFF
>-|-|TRBJ2-4|TRBV4-1|17
TGCGCCAGCAGCCAAGTTGGAGGGTCCGGAGCCAAAAACATTCAGTACTTC
CASSQVGGSGAKNIQYF
>-|TRBD1|TRBJ2-1|TRBV7-6|14
TGTGCTAGCAGCTTGGGACAGGGACCCAATGAGCAGTTCTTC
CASSLGQGPNEQFF
>few|-|TRBJ2-7|TRBV28|13
TGTGCCAGCAGCTCTATGGGGGCCTACGAGCAGTACTTC
CASSSMGAYEQYF
>few|-|TRBJ1-3|TRBV28|17
TGTGCCAGCAGGTCCCCTCGTGCCGCCATCTCGGGAAACACCATATATTTT
CASRSPRAAISGNTIYF
>-|-|TRBJ1-3|TRBV4-2|18
TGTGCCAGCAGCCAAGATAGGGCAGCCTTTATCTCTGGAAACACCATATATTTT
CASSQDRAAFISGNTIYF
>few|-|TRBJ2-1|TRBV20-1|14
TGCAGTGCTAGAGTAGGGGCGAATGGCAATGAGCAGTTCTTC
CSARVGANGNEQFF
>-|-|TRBJ2-1|TRBV12-5|15
TGTGCTAGTGGTTTGTCGTCGCGGTTAGTAGACGAGCAGTTCTTC
CASGLSSRLVDEQFF
>-|-|TRBJ1-4|TRBV28|12
TGTGCCAGCAGTTCCGCTAATGAAAAACTGTTTTTT
CASSSANEKLFF
>once|TRBD1|TRBJ1-6|TRBV28|14
TGTGCCAGCAGTTTGGGACAGGCCAGAGGGCCCCTCCACTTT
CASSLGQARGPLHF
>-|TRBD1|TRBJ1-4|TRBV6-5|17
TGTGCCAGCAGTTACTCGAGGGGACAGGGCGCTAATGAAAAACTGTTTTTT
CASSYSRGQGANEKLFF
>-|TRBD2|TRBJ2-4|TRBV5-1|15
TGCGCCAGCAGCACCAGCGGGAGTGCCAAAAACATTCAGTACTTC
CASSTSGSAKNIQYF
>-|TRBD1|TRBJ2-2|TRBV4-1|18
TGCGCCAGCAGCTTACGGGACAGGGGACGTGGAAACACCGGGGAGCTGTTTTTT
CASSLRDRGRGNTGELFF
>-|-|TRBJ1-5|TRBV30|13
TGTGCCTGGAGTGATCCGAGCAATCAGCCCCAGCATTTT
CAWSDPSNQPQHF
>few|-|TRBJ1-1|TRBV5-8|16
TGTGCCAGCAGCTTGTTGGCAGGGACCCTGGACACTGAAGCTTTCTTT
CASSLLAGTLDTEAFF
>few|TRBD1|TRBJ2-7|TRBV19|14
TGTGCCAGTAGTATAGAGAACAGGGGTCGCGAGCAGTACTTC
CASSIENRGREQYF
>few|-|TRBJ2-3|TRBV12-3/TRBV12-4|12
TGTGCCAGCAGCCCCTGGATAGATACGCAGTATTTT
CASSPWIDTQYF
>-|-|TRBJ2-1|TRBV27|20
TGTGCCAGCAGCTTCCCTACTAGCTGGGCCCCCGTCGGCTCCTACAATGAGCAGTTCTTC
CASSFPTSWAPVGSYNEQFF
>few|-|TRBJ2-5|TRBV27|15
TGTGCCCCCCCCGCCGAGTGGCAGGGTGGGGAGACCCAGTACTTC
CAPPAEWQGGETQYF
>many|-|TRBJ2-1|TRBV12-3/TRBV12-4|13
TGTGCCAGCGGCAGGGGACCCTACAATGAGCAGTTCTTC
CASGRGPYNEQFF